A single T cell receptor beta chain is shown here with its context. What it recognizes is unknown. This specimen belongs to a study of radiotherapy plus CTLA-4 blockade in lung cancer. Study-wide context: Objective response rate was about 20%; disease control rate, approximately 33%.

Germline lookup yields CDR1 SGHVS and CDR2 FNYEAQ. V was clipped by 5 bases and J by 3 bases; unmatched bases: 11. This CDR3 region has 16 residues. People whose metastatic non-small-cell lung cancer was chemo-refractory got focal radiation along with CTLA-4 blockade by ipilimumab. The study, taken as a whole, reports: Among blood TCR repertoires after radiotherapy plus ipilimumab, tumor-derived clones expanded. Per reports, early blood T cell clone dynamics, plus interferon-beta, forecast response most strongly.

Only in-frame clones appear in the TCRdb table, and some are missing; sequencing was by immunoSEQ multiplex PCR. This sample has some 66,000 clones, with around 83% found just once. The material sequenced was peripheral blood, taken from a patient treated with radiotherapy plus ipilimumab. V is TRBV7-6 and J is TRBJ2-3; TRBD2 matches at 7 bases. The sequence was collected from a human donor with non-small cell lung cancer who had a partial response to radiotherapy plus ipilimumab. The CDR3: CASSKRGGRSTDTQYF. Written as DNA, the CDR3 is TGTGCCAGCAGCAAGAGGGGCGGGAGAAGTACAGATACGCAGTATTTT.